The 15 T cell receptor beta chains below were found in one sample sequenced in a study of blood T cell repertoires in COVID-19. Assay: immunoSEQ multiplex PCR; the TCRdb copy retains only in-frame clones and omits some. This repertoire shows hundreds of thousands of clones, approximately 88% found once; its top ten account for under 7%. The sample consisted of peripheral blood. Every receptor here comes from a man in his 60s who had recovered from COVID-19.

The rearrangement joins TRBV3-1 (or the pseudogene TRBV3-2) to TRBJ2-4; 9 bases line up with TRBD2. The V gene end was trimmed by 1 base and the J gene end by 0 bases; junction bases not matched to a gene: 7. Germline V gives CDR1 LGHDT, CDR2 YNNKEL (reference sequence). There are 18 residues in the CDR3. CDR3 protein: CASSQAKAGGLAKNIQYF. The DNA of the CDR3 is TGTGCCAGCAGCCAAGCCAAAGCGGGGGGCCTAGCCAAAAACATTCAGTACTTC.

V usage is TRBV29-1 and J usage is TRBJ1-1; D perhaps matches TRBD1 (6 bases). The V gene's germline CDR1 is SQVTM and CDR2 ANQGSEA. The CDR3 has 13 amino acids. Trimming took off 3 bases at V and 0 bases at J, with 8 bases between the two ends. In DNA form, the CDR3 reads TGCAGCGTTGATAAGGGGGTGAACACTGAAGCTTTCTTT. Translating it yields CSVDKGVNTEAFF. The whole variable domain, remainder taken from reference TRBV29-1 and TRBJ1-1, is SAVISQKPSRDICQRGTSLTIQCQVDSQVTMMFWYRQQPGQSLTLIATANQGSEATYESGFVIDKFPISRPNLTFSTLTVSNMSPEDSSIYLCSVDKGVNTEAFFGQGTRLTVV.

This clone was counted once. The chain recombines TRBV6-6 with TRBJ2-2; TRBD1 agrees at 7 bases. Trimming at V came to 7 bases and at J to 6 bases, leaving 8 bases not matched to a gene. This CDR3 contains 14 residues. CDR1 is MNHNY, CDR2 SVGAGI, per germline (reference sequence). CDR3 nucleotide sequence: TGTGCCAGCATTCGACAGGGTCGGTCCGGGGAGCTGTTTTTT. This encodes CASIRQGRSGELFF.

The chain is built from TRBV28 and TRBJ1-3; D remains unclear. V was pared by 5 bases and J by 4 bases, with 21 bases between. The CDR3 is 17 amino acids. From germline, CDR1 is MDHEN and CDR2 SYDVKM. The CDR3 sequence is CASSPSGGPLGGNTIYF. In DNA form, the CDR3 reads TGTGCCAGCAGTCCATCAGGAGGGCCCCTGGGAGGAAACACCATATATTTT.

The chain employs TRBV7-2 and TRBJ1-3, with 7 bases matching TRBD1. This CDR3 spans 15 amino acids. Trimming cost V 1 base and J 4 bases; bases outside gene matches: 4. The germline gives CDR1 SGHTA, CDR2 FQGNSA. The CDR3 reads CASSLGQGVGNTIYF. DNA for the CDR3: TGTGCCAGCAGCTTAGGGCAGGGGGTCGGAAACACCATATATTTT.

This clone was detected once. The chain is built from TRBV12-3 or TRBV12-4 and TRBJ2-7; 7 nucleotides match TRBD2. This CDR3 is built from 12 residues. Trimming at V came to 6 bases and at J to 7 bases, leaving 6 bases not matched to a gene. The CDR3: CASSSGGWEQYF. DNA for the CDR3: TGTGCCAGCAGCTCGGGAGGTTGGGAGCAGTACTTC.

V and J are TRBV25-1 and TRBJ1-2; tentative D call: TRBD1 (5 bases). This CDR3 has 15 residues. Per the germline V gene, CDR1 is MGHDK and CDR2 is SYGVNS. V was shortened by 0 bases and J by 6 bases, with 14 bases between the two germline ends. CDR3 nucleotides: TGTGCCAGCAGTGAATATGGGGCCCAAAGGGATGGCTACACCTTC. Protein sequence: CASSEYGAQRDGYTF.

The chain uses TRBV14 and TRBJ1-2, with TRBD1 matching over 8 bases. In germline, CDR1 is SGHDN, CDR2 FVKESK. Trimming removed 0 bases from V and 5 bases from J; junction bases left unmatched: 5. The CDR3 spans 15 residues. CDR3 amino acids: CASSQDYRGAYGYTF. CDR3 DNA: TGTGCCAGCAGCCAAGATTACAGGGGGGCTTATGGCTACACCTTC.

The chain combines TRBV27 with TRBJ1-5; maybe TRBD1 (5 bases). The V end was cut by 6 bases, the J end by 4 bases, with 16 bases between. CDR1 MNHEY and CDR2 SMNVEV come from the germline V gene (reference sequence). There are 15 residues in the CDR3. The CDR3 spells CASSEIGGENQPQHF. DNA for the CDR3: TGTGCCAGCAGCGAAATCGGGGGGGAAAATCAGCCCCAGCATTTT.

This clone was seen a single time. V gene TRBV10-2 combines with J gene TRBJ1-5, with 8 bases identical to TRBD1. This CDR3 region has 16 residues. The germline gives CDR1 WSHSY, CDR2 SAAADI. V dropped 2 bases and J dropped 2; count of bases not matched to a gene: 5. The CDR3 here is CASSEGQGWGNQPQHF. The CDR3 DNA reads TGCGCCAGCAGTGAGGGACAGGGTTGGGGCAATCAGCCCCAGCATTTT.

V is TRBV13 and J is TRBJ2-5, with a weak D call TRBD1 (6 bases). The germline V gene encodes CDR1 PRHDT and CDR2 FYEKMQ (reference sequence). The ends were cut back, 9 bases at V and 2 bases at J, with 22 bases in the middle. The CDR3 has 16 residues. The CDR3 spells CASTSNLWDKQETQYF. The CDR3 DNA is TGTGCCAGTACCTCGAACCTATGGGACAAGCAAGAGACCCAGTACTTC.

Worth noting for this clone: The junction departs from the called germline gene at one end, perhaps through a read error. The chain joins TRBV10-3 to TRBJ1-1, with D hard to call. This CDR3 has 13 amino acids. Germline lookup yields CDR1 ENHRY and CDR2 SYGVKD. The CDR3 reads CAITETPNTEAFF. The CDR3 coding sequence is TGTGCCATCACTGAGACACCGAACACTGAAGCTTTCTTT.

This clone came up once. The genes are TRBV7-2 and TRBJ1-5; 8 nucleotides agree with TRBD1. The germline gives CDR1 SGHTA, CDR2 FQGNSA. V was pared by 5 bases and J by 4 bases, with 4 bases of the junction left unmatched. The CDR3 length is 14 residues. The CDR3 DNA reads TGTGCCAGCAGCGCCCGACAGGGGAATCAGCCCCAGCATTTT. Translation: CASSARQGNQPQHF.

The genes are TRBV30 and TRBJ2-3; D gene ambiguous. Trimming stripped 4 bases from V and 5 bases from J, with 7 bases between. The CDR3 has 11 amino acids. The germline V gene encodes CDR1 GTSNPN and CDR2 SVGIG (reference sequence). This CDR3 reads CAWNHRDTQYF. The CDR3 DNA follows: TGTGCCTGGAACCATAGAGATACGCAGTATTTT. Full variable domain (remainder filled in from reference TRBV30 and TRBJ2-3): SQTIHQWPATLVQPVGSPLSLECTVEGTSNPNLYWYRQAAGRGLQLLFYSVGIGQISSEVPQNLSASRPQDRQFILSSKKLLLSDSGFYLCAWNHRDTQYFGPGTRLTVL.

The chain uses TRBV5-1 and TRBJ2-2; maybe TRBD2 (5 bases). Trimming took 6 bases from V and 1 from J, leaving 13 bases between them. Germline V gene sequence: CDR1 SGHRS, CDR2 YFSETQ. The CDR3 consists of 15 residues. The CDR3 sequence: CASKVLAQNTGELFF. The CDR3 region has the DNA TGCGCCAGCAAAGTGCTAGCTCAGAACACCGGGGAGCTGTTTTTT.